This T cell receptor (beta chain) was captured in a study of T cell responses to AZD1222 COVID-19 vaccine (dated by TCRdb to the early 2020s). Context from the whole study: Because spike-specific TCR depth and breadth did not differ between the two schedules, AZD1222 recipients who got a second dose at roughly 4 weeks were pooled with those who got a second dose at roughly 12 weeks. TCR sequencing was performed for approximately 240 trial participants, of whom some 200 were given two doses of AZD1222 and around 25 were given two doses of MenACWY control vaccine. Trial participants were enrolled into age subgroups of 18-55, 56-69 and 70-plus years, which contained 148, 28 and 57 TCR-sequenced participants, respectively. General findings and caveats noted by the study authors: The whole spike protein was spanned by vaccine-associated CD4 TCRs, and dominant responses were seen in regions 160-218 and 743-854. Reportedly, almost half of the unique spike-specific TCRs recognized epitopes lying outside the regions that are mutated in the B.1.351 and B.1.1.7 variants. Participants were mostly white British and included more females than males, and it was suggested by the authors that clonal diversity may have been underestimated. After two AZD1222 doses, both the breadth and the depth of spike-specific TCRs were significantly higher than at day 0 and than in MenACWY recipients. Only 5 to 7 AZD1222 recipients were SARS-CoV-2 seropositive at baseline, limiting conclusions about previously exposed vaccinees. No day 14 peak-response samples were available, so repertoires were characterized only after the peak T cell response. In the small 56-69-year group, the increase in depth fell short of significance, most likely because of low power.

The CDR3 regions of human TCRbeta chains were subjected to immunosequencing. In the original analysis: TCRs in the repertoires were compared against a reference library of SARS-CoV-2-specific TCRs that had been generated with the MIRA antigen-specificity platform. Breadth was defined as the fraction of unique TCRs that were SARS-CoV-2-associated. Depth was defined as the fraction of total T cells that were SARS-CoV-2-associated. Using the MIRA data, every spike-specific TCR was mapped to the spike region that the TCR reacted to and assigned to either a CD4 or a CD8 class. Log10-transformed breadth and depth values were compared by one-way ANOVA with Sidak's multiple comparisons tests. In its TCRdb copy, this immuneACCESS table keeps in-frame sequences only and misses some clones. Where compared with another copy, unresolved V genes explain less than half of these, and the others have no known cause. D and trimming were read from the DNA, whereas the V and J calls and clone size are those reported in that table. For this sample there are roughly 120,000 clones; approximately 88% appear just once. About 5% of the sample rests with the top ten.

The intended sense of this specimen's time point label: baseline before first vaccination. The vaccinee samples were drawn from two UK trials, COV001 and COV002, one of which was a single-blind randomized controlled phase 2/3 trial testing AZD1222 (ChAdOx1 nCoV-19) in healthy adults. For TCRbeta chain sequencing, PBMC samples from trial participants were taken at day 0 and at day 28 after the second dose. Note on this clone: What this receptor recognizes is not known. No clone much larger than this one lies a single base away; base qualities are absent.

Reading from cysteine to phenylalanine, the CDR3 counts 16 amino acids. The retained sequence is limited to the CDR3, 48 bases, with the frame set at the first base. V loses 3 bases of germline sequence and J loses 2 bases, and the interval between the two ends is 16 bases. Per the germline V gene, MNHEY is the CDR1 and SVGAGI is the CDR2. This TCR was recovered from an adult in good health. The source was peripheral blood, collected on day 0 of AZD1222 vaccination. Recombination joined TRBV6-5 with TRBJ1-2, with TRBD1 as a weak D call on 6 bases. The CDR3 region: CASSYWRPTGNYGYTF. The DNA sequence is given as TGTGCCAGCAGTTATTGGCGCCCGACAGGCAACTATGGCTACACCTTC.